This TCR beta chain was captured in a study of blood T cell repertoires in COVID-19. Sequencing used immunoSEQ multiplex PCR; TCRdb keeps in-frame clones, though not all of them. The sample yields about 150,000 clones, roughly 81% seen once. Germline CDR1 MDHEN, CDR2 SYDVKM. With V trimmed by 6 bases and J by 5 bases, 6 bases remained unmatched. CDR3 length equals 13 residues. The sample comprised peripheral blood. The rearrangement links TRBV28 to TRBJ1-1; TRBD1 matches 7 bases. This clonotype was sampled from a human donor with acute or convalescent COVID-19. The donor label of this sample is uncertain. CDR3 coding DNA: TGTGCCAGCAGCACAGGGGCCAGAACTGAAGCTTTCTTT. Encoded protein: CASSTGARTEAFF. Variable domain in full (rest from reference TRBV28 and TRBJ1-1): DVKVTQSSRYLVKRTGEKVFLECVQDMDHENMFWYRQDPGLGLRLIYFSYDVKMKEKGDIPEGYSVSREKKERFSLILESASTNQTSMYLCASSTGARTEAFFGQGTRLTVV.